A single T cell receptor beta chain is shown here with its context. This sample was taken from a study of blood T cell repertoires in COVID-19. Generated by immunoSEQ multiplex PCR, the TCRdb table keeps only in-frame clones and is missing some. The profile covers 200,000 to 250,000 clones, with around four fifths appearing a single time and about 20% taken by the ten largest. What was sequenced was peripheral blood. The source is a man aged 30-40 years with active or convalescent COVID-19.

The CDR3 DNA follows: TGTGCCAGCACCCTAATGAGCTCTGGGGCCAACGTCCTGACTTTC. It codes for CASTLMSSGANVLTF. V gene TRBV7-9 combines with J gene TRBJ2-6; no reliable D call. The CDR3 is 15 amino acids. Trimming left V 7 bases short and J 0 bases short, with 10 bases between. Germline assignment: CDR1 SEHNR and CDR2 FQNEAQ (reference sequence).